This TCR beta chain was sequenced in a study of shared clonotypes between healthy human individuals (dated by TCRdb to 2020 to 2022). Notes on the research overall: The cohort comprised a couple of women and a few men aged 18 to 49 years. The study deeply sequenced blood TCR repertoires of roughly five healthy adults to estimate repertoire size and the extent of clonotype sharing between individuals. For each donor, CD4 naive and CD4 memory were each given three plates, CD8 naive was given two plates, and CD8 memory was given one plate. Leukapheresis yielded between about 0.9 and 8.9 billion PBMCs per donor. To increase sequencing depth and limit assay-specific biases, TCR repertoire library preparation and sequencing were carried out by different laboratories using diverse techniques. The paper's findings and limits, for the study overall: Incomplete sequencing was indicated by rarefaction of sorted-subset datasets, despite the large sequencing depth. Sampling was restricted to blood, and TCR repertoires in tissues likely differ from the TCR repertoires found in blood. Larger estimated clonotype richness was generally found for naive subsets than for memory subsets. Pairwise subsampling led to the expectation that sequencing depth would affect the degree of clonotype sharing among donors. Approximately 4.8% of naive CD4, approximately 3.7% of naive CD8, roughly 2.4% of memory CD4, and 0.35% to 0.5% of memory CD8 clonotypes were shared across four donors. The small number of donors limited the genetic and exposure-history diversity represented. Compared with non-shared clonotypes, clonotypes shared by all four sorted-subset donors had higher generation probabilities.

TCR CDR3 regions were amplified from genomic DNA by multiplex PCR using the deep immunoSEQ assay. Genomic DNA extracted from each cell subset was distributed evenly over all wells of several immunoSEQ 96-well plates, and each plate served as one replicate. For sorted subsets, approximately 190 ng genomic DNA, equal to approximately 30,000 T cell genomes, was loaded into each replicate PCR. Purified libraries were measured with a Qubit 3.0 fluorometer, size-checked on a Bioanalyzer 2100, and measured again with the KAPA Library Quantification kit. Each immunoSEQ 96-well plate was sequenced on its own single-read 150-cycle Illumina NextSeq 550 flow cell. In the authors' own workflow: Because the immunoSEQ output held only junctional sequences and lacked quality scores, the filtering could not match the filtering applied to full-length reads. Sequences were annotated with PyIR, a Python wrapper for IgBLAST v1.9, and V/J genes and CDR3 were assigned using IMGT germline references. Reads were filtered out if the reads had weak V/J assignments (E-value above 1e-6), no CDR3, stop codons, out-of-frame junctions, or ambiguous translated residues. V3J clonotypes were defined by identical inferred V gene, J gene, and CDR3 amino acid sequence. The percentage overlap between two repertoires was calculated by dividing the number of shared unique clonotypes by the size of the smaller repertoire. Richness of each repertoire was evaluated using RTK rarefaction, the Chao1 estimator, and Recon v2.1 estimates of unobserved clonotypes. For all TCRbeta clonotypes obtained by the gDNA method from a few donors, generation probabilities were computed with OLGA. Held by TCRdb, this immuneACCESS table contains in-frame sequences only and omits some clones. Under half of the omission traces to an unresolved V gene where checked; the cause of the rest is unknown. V and J calls and clone size follow that table, whereas D and trimming were derived from the DNA. This sample is represented by approximately 2,300,000 clones; around 93% of them were singletons. The top ten clonotypes cover 0.37% of the sample.

There are 15 amino acids in the CDR3, from cysteine to phenylalanine inclusive. Solely the CDR3 DNA is kept, with 45 bases framed from the first base. Clipping removes 1 base from V and 3 bases from J, with 6 as the unmatched junction base count. Per the germline V gene, LGHNA is the CDR1 and YNFKEQ is the CDR2. The donors were healthy, HIV-negative adults with no recently reported acute infections or vaccinations. All donors were Caucasian adults living in Nashville, Tennessee, USA. CD4+ T cells were enriched by magnetic negative selection; naive cells were then positively selected on CD45RA, and the negative fraction formed the memory subset. Blood was obtained by leukapheresis, after which PBMCs were separated by Ficoll-Histopaque density gradient centrifugation and cryopreserved in liquid nitrogen vapor phase. Analytical flow cytometry was used to check the purity and quantity of every magnetically sorted T cell population. From each sorted fraction, genomic DNA was isolated and quantified by UV absorbance on a Nanodrop 2000c.

A note on this clone: Its recognized antigen is unknown. Within one base of it there is no much larger clone, and no base qualities were kept.

The V and J genes are TRBV4-2 and TRBJ2-7, and 7 bases in between align with TRBD1. Specimen: naive CD4+ T cells from PBMCs. The cell subset or site label, as the study defines it: CD45RA+ positively selected. The clonotype comes from a man aged 18 to 29 in good health. Some clones in this sample may be carry-over from other donors' samples. The CDR3 region has the sequence CASSQAGTAFYEQYF. The DNA is TGTGCCAGCAGCCAAGCCGGGACAGCATTCTACGAGCAGTACTTC.